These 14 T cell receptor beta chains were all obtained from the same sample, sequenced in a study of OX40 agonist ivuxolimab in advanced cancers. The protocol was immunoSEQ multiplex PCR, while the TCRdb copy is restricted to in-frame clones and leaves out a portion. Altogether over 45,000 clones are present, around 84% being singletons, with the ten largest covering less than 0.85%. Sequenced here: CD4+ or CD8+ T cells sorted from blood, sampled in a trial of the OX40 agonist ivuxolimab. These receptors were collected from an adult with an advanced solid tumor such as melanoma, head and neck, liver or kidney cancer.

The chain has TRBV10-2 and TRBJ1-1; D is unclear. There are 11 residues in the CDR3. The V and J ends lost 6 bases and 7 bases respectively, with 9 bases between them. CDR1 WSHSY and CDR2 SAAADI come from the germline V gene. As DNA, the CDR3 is TGCGCCAGCAGGGCAGAGATTGAAGCTTTCTTT. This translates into CASRAEIEAFF.

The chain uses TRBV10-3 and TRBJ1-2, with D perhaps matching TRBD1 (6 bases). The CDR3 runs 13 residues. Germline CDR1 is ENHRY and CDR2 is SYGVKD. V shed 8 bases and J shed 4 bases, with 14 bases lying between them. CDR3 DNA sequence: TGTGCCATCGGACAGCTGGATGGCTATGGCTACACCTTC. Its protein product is CAIGQLDGYGYTF.

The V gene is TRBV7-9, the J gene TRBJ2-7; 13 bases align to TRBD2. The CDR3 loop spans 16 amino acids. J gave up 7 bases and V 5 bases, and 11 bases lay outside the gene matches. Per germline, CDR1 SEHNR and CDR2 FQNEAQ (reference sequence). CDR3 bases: TGTGCCAGCAGCCCGGTTGGACTAGCGGGAGTTCGGGAGCAGTACTTC. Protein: CASSPVGLAGVREQYF.

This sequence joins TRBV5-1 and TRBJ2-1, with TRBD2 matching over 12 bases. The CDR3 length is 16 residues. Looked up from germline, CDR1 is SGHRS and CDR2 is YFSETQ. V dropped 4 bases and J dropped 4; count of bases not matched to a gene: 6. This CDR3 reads CASSPLAGGLYNEQFF. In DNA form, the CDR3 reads TGCGCCAGCAGCCCGCTAGCGGGAGGGCTATACAATGAGCAGTTCTTC.

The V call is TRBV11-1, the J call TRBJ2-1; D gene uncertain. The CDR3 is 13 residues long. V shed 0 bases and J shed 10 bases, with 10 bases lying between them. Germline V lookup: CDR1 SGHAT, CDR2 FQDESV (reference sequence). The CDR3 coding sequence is TGTGCCAGCAGCTTAGCGTCATCAGTGGAGCAGTTCTTC. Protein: CASSLASSVEQFF.

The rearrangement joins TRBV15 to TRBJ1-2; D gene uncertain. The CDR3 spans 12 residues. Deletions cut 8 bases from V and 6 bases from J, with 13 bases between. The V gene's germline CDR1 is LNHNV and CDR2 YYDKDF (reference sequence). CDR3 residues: CATSAMENGYTF. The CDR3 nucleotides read TGTGCCACCTCTGCGATGGAGAATGGCTACACCTTC.

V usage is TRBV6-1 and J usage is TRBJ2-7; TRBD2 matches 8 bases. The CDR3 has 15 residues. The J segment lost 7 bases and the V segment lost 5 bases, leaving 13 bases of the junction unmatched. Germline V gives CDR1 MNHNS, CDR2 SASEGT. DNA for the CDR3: TGTGCCAGCAGTCGGCTAGCGGGCCCCAGTGGGGAGCAGTACTTC. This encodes CASSRLAGPSGEQYF.

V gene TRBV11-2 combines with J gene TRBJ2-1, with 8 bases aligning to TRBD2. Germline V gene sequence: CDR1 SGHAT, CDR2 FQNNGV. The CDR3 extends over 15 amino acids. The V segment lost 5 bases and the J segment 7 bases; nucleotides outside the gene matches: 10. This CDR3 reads CASSLQRGRRNEQFF. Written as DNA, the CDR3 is TGTGCCAGCAGCCTTCAGCGGGGGAGACGGAATGAGCAGTTCTTC.

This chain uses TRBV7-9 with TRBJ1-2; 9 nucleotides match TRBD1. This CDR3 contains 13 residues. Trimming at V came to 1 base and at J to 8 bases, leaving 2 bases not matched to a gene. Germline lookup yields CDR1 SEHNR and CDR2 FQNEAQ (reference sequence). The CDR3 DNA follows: TGTGCCAGCAGCTTAGAGGGACAGGGAGGCTACACCTTC. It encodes CASSLEGQGGYTF.

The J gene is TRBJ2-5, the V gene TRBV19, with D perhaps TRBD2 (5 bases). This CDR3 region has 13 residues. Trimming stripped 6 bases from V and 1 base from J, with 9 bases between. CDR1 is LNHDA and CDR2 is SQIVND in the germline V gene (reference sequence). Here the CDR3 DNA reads TGTGCCAGTAGCCGGGATCTCCAAGAGACCCAGTACTTC. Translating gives CASSRDLQETQYF.

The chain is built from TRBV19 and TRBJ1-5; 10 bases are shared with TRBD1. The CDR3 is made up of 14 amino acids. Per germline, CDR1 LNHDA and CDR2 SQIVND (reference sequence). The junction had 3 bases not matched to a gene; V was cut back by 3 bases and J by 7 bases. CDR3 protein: CASSIDRGQQPQHF. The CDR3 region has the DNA TGTGCCAGTAGTATCGACAGGGGGCAACAGCCCCAGCATTTT.

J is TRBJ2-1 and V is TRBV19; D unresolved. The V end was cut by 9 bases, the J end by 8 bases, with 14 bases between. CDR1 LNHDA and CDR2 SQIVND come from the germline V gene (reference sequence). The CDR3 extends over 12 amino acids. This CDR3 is CASSGDVYEQFF. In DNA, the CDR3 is TGTGCCAGCAGTGGGGATGTCTATGAGCAGTTCTTC.

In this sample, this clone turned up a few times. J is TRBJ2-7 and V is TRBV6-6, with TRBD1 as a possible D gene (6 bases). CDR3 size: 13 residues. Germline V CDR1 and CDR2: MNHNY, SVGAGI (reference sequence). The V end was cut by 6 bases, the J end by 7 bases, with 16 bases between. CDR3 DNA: TGTGCCAGCAGCCTCACTCGGGACAATGAGCAGTACTTC. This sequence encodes CASSLTRDNEQYF.

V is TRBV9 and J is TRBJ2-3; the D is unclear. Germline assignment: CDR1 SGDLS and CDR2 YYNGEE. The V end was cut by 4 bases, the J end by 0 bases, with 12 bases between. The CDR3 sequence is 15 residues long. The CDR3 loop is CASSTSGFSTDTQYF. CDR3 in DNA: TGTGCCAGCAGCACCAGTGGGTTCAGCACAGATACGCAGTATTTT.